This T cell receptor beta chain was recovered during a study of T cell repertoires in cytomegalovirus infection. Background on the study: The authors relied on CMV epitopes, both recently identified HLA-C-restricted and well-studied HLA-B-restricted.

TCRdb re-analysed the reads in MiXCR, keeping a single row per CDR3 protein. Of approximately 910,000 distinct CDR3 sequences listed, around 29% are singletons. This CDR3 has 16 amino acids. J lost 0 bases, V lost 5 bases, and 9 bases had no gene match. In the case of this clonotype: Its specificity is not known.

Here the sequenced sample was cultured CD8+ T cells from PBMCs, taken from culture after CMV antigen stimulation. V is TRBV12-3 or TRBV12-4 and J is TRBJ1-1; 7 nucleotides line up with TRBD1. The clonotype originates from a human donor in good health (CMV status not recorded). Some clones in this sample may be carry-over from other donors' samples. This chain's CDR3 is CASSPRDRSMNTEAFF. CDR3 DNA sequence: TGTGCCAGCAGTCCTCGGGACAGATCGATGAACACTGAAGCTTTCTTT.